This entry lists 25 T cell receptor beta chains sequenced from one sample in a study of beta chain features in type 1 diabetes. The authors reverse transcribed all of the isolated RNA, so sequencing captured expressed TCRB transcripts. Method: immunoSEQ multiplex PCR; TCRdb's copy keeps in-frame clones and lacks some. This sample has 250,000 to 400,000 clones, with approximately 14% found just once. The sample comprised central memory CD4+ T cells from blood. The origin of the receptors is a man under 40 in good health.

The DNA of the CDR3 is TGCGCCAGCAGTGAGTCGCCAGGGACTTCGCAGTACTTC. It codes for CASSESPGTSQYF. The V call is TRBV10-1, the J call TRBJ2-7; the D gene is possibly TRBD2 (6 bases). The CDR3 contains 13 residues. Germline CDR1 is WNHNN and CDR2 is SYGVQD (reference sequence). The V gene lost 0 bases and the J gene lost 9 bases, with 12 bases spanning the gap.

This clone was seen many times. J is TRBJ2-7 and V is TRBV15; D may be TRBD1 (6 bases). Germline CDR1 LNHNV, CDR2 YYDKDF (reference sequence). The CDR3 has 14 amino acids. The germline V and J ends were trimmed by 4 bases and 8 bases, with 18 bases remaining between them. This chain's CDR3 is CATSTRDTLRKQYF. The CDR3 region has the DNA TGTGCCACCAGCACGAGGGACACCCTTCGGAAGCAGTACTTC.

This clone was counted only a few times. V gene TRBV7-2 combines with J gene TRBJ2-1, with a weak D call TRBD1 (5 bases). Trimming removed 0 bases at V and 7 bases at J, with 13 bases between. Germline loops: CDR1 SGHTA, CDR2 FQGNSA. The length of the CDR3 is 15 residues. CDR3: CASSLAGQPRNEQFF. DNA for the CDR3: TGTGCCAGCAGCTTAGCGGGGCAGCCCCGGAATGAGCAGTTCTTC.

The chain uses TRBV11-1 and TRBJ2-3, with TRBD2 matching 11 bases. The CDR3 length is 17 residues. CDR1 SGHAT and CDR2 FQDESV come from the germline V gene (reference sequence). Germline trimming cut 5 bases from V and 0 bases from J; bases unmatched to any gene: 7. CDR3 loop: CASSPRWTSGSTDTQYF. CDR3 sequence (DNA): TGTGCCAGCAGCCCCCGATGGACTAGCGGGAGCACAGATACGCAGTATTTT.

This clone was seen a few times. The junction shows a germline mismatch at one end, possibly a read error. The chain links TRBV5-6 to TRBJ2-5; no clear D. CDR3 length equals 15 residues. The germline V gene has CDR1 SGHDT and CDR2 YYEEEE. CDR3 in amino acids: CASSLTPGRPYPENF. DNA of the CDR3: TGTGCCAGCAGCTTGACGCCGGGCAGACCTTACCCTGAAAACTTC.

There are many counts of this clone. V gene TRBV10-3 combines with J gene TRBJ1-6; D unresolved. Trimming cost V 4 bases and J 8 bases, with 12 bases left between them. CDR3 size: 14 residues. CDR1 ENHRY and CDR2 SYGVKD come from the germline V gene. CDR3 sequence: CAISGGPQHSPLHF. In DNA form, the CDR3 reads TGTGCCATCAGTGGAGGTCCACAACATTCACCCCTCCACTTT.

This clone was observed many times. CDR3 amino acids: CASTRTRGGGQFF. The CDR3 DNA is TGTGCCAGCACCCGTACGAGGGGCGGGGGGCAGTTCTTC. The rearrangement links TRBV11-2 to TRBJ2-1, with 7 positions matching TRBD2. The CDR3 consists of 13 residues. V was clipped by 7 bases and J by 12 bases; unmatched bases: 12. Germline CDR1 SGHAT, CDR2 FQNNGV.

The chain uses TRBV5-1 and TRBJ1-6; D might be TRBD1 (5 bases). CDR1 SGHRS and CDR2 YFSETQ come from the germline V gene. The CDR3 spans 15 residues. V was trimmed by 4 bases and J by 7 bases, leaving 15 bases between them. CDR3 loop: CASSPAGPSNSPLHF. The CDR3 DNA is TGCGCCAGCAGCCCGGCGGGACCCTCGAATTCACCCCTCCACTTT.

This clone was picked up a small number of times. The V gene is TRBV4-3, the J gene TRBJ2-4; 9 nucleotides agree with TRBD2. Germline V lookup: CDR1 LGHNA, CDR2 YSLEER. The CDR3 runs to 20 residues. J was trimmed by 3 bases and V by 3 bases; bases with no gene match: 18. The CDR3: CASSQRGDAGGPLGKNIQYF. CDR3 sequence (DNA): TGCGCCAGCAGCCAGAGAGGAGATGCGGGAGGGCCGTTAGGCAAAAACATTCAGTACTTC.

This clone has only a few counts. The CDR3 reads CASSSGTNQETQYF. CDR3 DNA sequence: TGCGCCAGCAGCTCCGGTACCAACCAAGAGACCCAGTACTTC. The chain joins TRBV5-1 to TRBJ2-5; D remains unclear. V lost 3 bases to trimming and J lost 0 bases, with 9 bases between them. Germline-derived CDR1 and CDR2 are SGHRS and YFSETQ. The CDR3 has 14 residues.

This clone was seen a few times. The gene calls are TRBV19 and TRBJ2-1; 9 bases match TRBD1. CDR1 is LNHDA and CDR2 is SQIVND in the germline V gene (reference sequence). The CDR3 has 13 residues. Trimming at V came to 7 bases and at J to 7 bases, leaving 5 bases not matched to a gene. The CDR3 loop reads CASNADRGNEQFF. The CDR3, as DNA: TGTGCCAGTAATGCGGACAGGGGTAATGAGCAGTTCTTC.

The chain employs TRBV7-3 and TRBJ2-2; 7 nucleotides line up with TRBD1. CDR3 length: 14 residues. The ends lost 5 bases at V and 7 bases at J; junction bases unmatched: 7. Germline V lookup: CDR1 SGHTA, CDR2 FQGTGA. The CDR3 loop reads CASSPRQGNGELFF. The CDR3 DNA follows: TGTGCCAGCAGCCCCAGACAGGGAAACGGGGAGCTGTTTTTT.

This clone occurred many times. The rearrangement uses TRBV29-1 and TRBJ2-1; the D is unclear. The V gene lost 4 bases and the J gene lost 0 bases, with 10 bases spanning the gap. Germline assignment: CDR1 SQVTM and CDR2 ANQGSEA. The CDR3 contains 14 residues. CDR3 sequence reads: CSVATASSYNEQFF. In DNA form, the CDR3 reads TGCAGCGTTGCTACCGCAAGCTCCTACAATGAGCAGTTCTTC.

This clone came up a few times. V and J are TRBV4-3 and TRBJ1-3; D uncertain. This CDR3 comprises 16 residues. The V and J ends lost 1 base and 2 bases respectively, with 12 bases between them. Germline CDR1 reads LGHNA; CDR2 reads YSLEER. Here the CDR3 DNA reads TGCGCCAGCAGCCAAGTCCCAGGTATCGCTGGAAACACCATATATTTT. Translating it yields CASSQVPGIAGNTIYF.

V is TRBV6-4 and J is TRBJ2-1, with TRBD1 identical over 9 bases. Germline V gene data show CDR1 as MRHNA and CDR2 as SNTAGT. This CDR3 region has 15 residues. V lost 6 bases to trimming and J lost 10 bases; unmatched junction nucleotides: 13. The CDR3: CASSRGGTGNIEQFF. The CDR3 DNA follows: TGTGCCAGCAGCCGAGGGGGGACAGGGAATATAGAGCAGTTCTTC.

Note on this clone: A junction end diverges from the germline sequence, so it may reflect a read error. The chain has TRBV10-3 and TRBJ2-5; no clear D gene. The germline gives CDR1 ENHRY, CDR2 SYGVKD. CDR3 length: 12 residues. In DNA form, the CDR3 reads TGTGCCAGCAGTACGACACAGAGGACCCAGTACTTC. Residues: CASSTTQRTQYF.

This chain connects TRBV18 to TRBJ1-2; 10 nucleotides line up with TRBD1. The CDR3 loop spans 15 amino acids. V shed 4 bases and J 2 bases; nucleotides not matched to a gene: 4. The germline gives CDR1 KGHSH, CDR2 LQKENI. The CDR3 here is CASSLDRGLNYGYTF. CDR3 coding DNA: TGTGCCAGCTCACTTGACAGGGGGCTCAACTATGGCTACACCTTC.

This clone was counted only a few times. V and J are TRBV5-6 and TRBJ1-1; no clear D. Germline CDR1 and CDR2: SGHDT and YYEEEE. The CDR3 has 12 residues. The V gene lost 2 bases and the J gene lost 8 bases, with 10 bases spanning the gap. CDR3 sequence: CASSLGKKEAFF. The CDR3 nucleotides are TGTGCCAGCAGCTTAGGGAAGAAGGAAGCTTTCTTT.

The V call is TRBV5-4, the J call TRBJ2-1; TRBD1 matches at 7 bases. Trimming cost V 4 bases and J 7 bases; bases outside gene matches: 11. The CDR3 spans 15 residues. The V gene's germline CDR1 is SGHNT and CDR2 YYREEE (reference sequence). The CDR3 region has the DNA TGTGCCAGCAGCCCTAAGGGGGCAGGGTATAATGAGCAGTTCTTC. The encoded protein is CASSPKGAGYNEQFF. Using reference TRBV5-4 and TRBJ2-1 for the parts outside the CDR3, the full variable domain is ETGVTQSPTHLIKTRGQQVTLRCSSQSGHNTVSWYQQALGQGPQFIFQYYREEENGRGNFPPRFSGLQFPNYSSELNVNALELDDSALYLCASSPKGAGYNEQFFGPGTRLTVL.

The J gene is TRBJ2-3, the V gene TRBV11-2; D is possibly TRBD2 (6 bases). This CDR3 has 14 residues. Looked up from germline, CDR1 is SGHAT and CDR2 is FQNNGV. V was pared by 1 base and J by 4 bases, with 9 bases between. The CDR3 DNA follows: TGTGCCAGCAGCTTAGGAAAGCGGGCAGATACGCAGTATTTT. It translates to CASSLGKRADTQYF.

This clone showed up just a few times. V gene TRBV29-1 combines with J gene TRBJ1-2, with 7 bases fitting TRBD1. Trimming cost V 3 bases and J 0 bases; bases outside gene matches: 4. The CDR3 contains 14 residues. Germline V gene lookup returns CDR1 SQVTM and CDR2 ANQGSEA. Written as DNA, the CDR3 is TGCAGCGTTGAGGGGACAGATACTAACTATGGCTACACCTTC. Translated, it gives CSVEGTDTNYGYTF.

The V and J genes are TRBV29-1 and TRBJ2-5, with 12 bases identical to TRBD2. From germline, CDR1 is SQVTM and CDR2 ANQGSEA. J was trimmed by 5 bases and V by 1 base; bases with no gene match: 5. The CDR3 runs to 15 residues. The CDR3: CSVEGLAGAWETQYF. In DNA form, the CDR3 reads TGCAGCGTTGAAGGACTAGCGGGAGCTTGGGAGACCCAGTACTTC.

This clone has a handful of counts. One junction end does not reproduce the germline sequence, and a read error may be involved. This rearrangement joins TRBV7-7 to TRBJ2-5, with 9 positions matching TRBD2. Germline lookup yields CDR1 SSHAT and CDR2 FNYEAQ (reference sequence). The CDR3 covers 15 residues. CDR3 DNA sequence: TGTGCTAGCAGCCCCTCCGGGACTAGCACAGAGACCCAGTACTTC. Residues: CASSPSGTSTETQYF.

The sample holds a few counts of this clone. V is TRBV7-2 and J is TRBJ2-4, with TRBD1 identical over 9 bases. CDR3 length equals 13 residues. From germline, CDR1 is SGHTA and CDR2 FQGNSA. The J segment lost 5 bases and the V segment lost 8 bases, leaving 4 bases of the junction unmatched. CDR3 coding DNA: TGTGCCAGCCTTACAGGGGGCGAAAACATTCAGTACTTC. Translating it yields CASLTGGENIQYF.

Concerning this clone itself: Other DNA sequences in this sample translate to the same CDR3. This chain joins TRBV7-2 and TRBJ2-2; D ambiguous. The CDR3 is 11 amino acids. Looked up from germline, CDR1 is SGHTA and CDR2 is FQGNSA. Trimming stripped 0 bases from V and 7 bases from J, with 0 bases between. The CDR3 protein is CASSLAGELFF. The CDR3 DNA reads as TGTGCCAGCAGCTTAGCCGGGGAGCTGTTTTTT.